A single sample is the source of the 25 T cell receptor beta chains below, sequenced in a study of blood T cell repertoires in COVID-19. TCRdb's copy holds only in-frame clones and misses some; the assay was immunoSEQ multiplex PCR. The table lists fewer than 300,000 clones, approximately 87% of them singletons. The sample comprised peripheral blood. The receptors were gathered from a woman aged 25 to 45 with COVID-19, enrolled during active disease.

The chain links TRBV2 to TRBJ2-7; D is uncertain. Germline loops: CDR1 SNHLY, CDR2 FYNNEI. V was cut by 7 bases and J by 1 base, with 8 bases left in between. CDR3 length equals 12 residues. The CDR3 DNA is TGTGCCAGCAAAGACATATCCTACGAGCAGTACTTC. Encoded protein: CASKDISYEQYF.

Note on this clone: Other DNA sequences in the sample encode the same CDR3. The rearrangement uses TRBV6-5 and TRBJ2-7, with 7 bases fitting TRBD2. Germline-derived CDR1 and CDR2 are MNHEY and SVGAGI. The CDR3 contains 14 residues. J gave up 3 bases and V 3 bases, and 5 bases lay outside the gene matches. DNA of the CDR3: TGTGCCAGCAGTTATACGGGGGGAGGCTACGAGCAGTACTTC. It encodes CASSYTGGGYEQYF.

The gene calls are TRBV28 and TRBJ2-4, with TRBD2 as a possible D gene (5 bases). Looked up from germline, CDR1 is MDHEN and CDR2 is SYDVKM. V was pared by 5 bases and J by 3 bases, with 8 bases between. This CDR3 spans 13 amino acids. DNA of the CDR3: TGTGCCAGCAGTGCCCGGGACAAAAACATTCAGTACTTC. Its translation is CASSARDKNIQYF.

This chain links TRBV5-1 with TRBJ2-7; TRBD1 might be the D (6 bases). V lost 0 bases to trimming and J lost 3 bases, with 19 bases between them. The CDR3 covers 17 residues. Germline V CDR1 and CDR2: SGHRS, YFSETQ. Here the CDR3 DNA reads TGCGCCAGCAGCTTGGCCATTTTTGGGGACAAGGGCTACGAGCAGTACTTC. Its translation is CASSLAIFGDKGYEQYF.

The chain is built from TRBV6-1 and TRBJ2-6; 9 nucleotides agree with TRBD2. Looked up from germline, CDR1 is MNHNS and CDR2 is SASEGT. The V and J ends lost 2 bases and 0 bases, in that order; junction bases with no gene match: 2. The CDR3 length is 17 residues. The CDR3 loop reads CASSELAGNSGANVLTF. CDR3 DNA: TGTGCCAGCAGTGAACTAGCGGGAAACTCTGGGGCCAACGTCCTGACTTTC.

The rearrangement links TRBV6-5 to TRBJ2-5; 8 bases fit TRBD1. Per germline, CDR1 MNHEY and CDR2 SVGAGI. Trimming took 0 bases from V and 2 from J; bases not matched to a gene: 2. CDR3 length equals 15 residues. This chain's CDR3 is CASSYSGTGQETQYF. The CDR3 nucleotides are TGTGCCAGCAGTTACTCAGGGACAGGACAAGAGACCCAGTACTTC.

CDR3: CASTPGGGNSPLHF. The CDR3 DNA reads TGTGCCAGTACCCCCGGAGGTGGGAATTCACCCCTCCACTTT. The chain links TRBV19 to TRBJ1-6; D is uncertain. CDR3 length equals 14 residues. The germline CDR1 and CDR2 sequences are LNHDA and SQIVND (reference sequence). The germline V and J ends were trimmed by 7 bases and 7 bases, with 14 bases remaining between them.

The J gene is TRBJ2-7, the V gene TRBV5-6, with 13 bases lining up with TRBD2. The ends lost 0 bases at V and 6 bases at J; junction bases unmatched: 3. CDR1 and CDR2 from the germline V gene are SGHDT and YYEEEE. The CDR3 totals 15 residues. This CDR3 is CASSLGGTSGAEQYF. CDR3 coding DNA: TGTGCCAGCAGCTTGGGCGGGACTAGCGGGGCCGAGCAGTACTTC. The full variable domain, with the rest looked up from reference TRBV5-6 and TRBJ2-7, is DAGVTQSPTHLIKTRGQQVTLRCSPKSGHDTVSWYQQALGQGPQFIFQYYEEEERQRGNFPDRFSGHQFPNYSSELNVNALLLGDSALYLCASSLGGTSGAEQYFGPGTRLTVT.

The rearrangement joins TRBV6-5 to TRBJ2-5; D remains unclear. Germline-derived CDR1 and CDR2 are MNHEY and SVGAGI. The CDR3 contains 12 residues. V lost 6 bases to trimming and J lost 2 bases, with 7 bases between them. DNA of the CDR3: TGTGCCAGCAGGCCACAGCAAGAGACCCAGTACTTC. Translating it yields CASRPQQETQYF.

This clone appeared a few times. The CDR3 coding sequence is TGTGCCAGCAGCTTACGTCCAGGGTTGAGCTCCTACAATGAGCAGTTCTTC. This codes for CASSLRPGLSSYNEQFF. The chain combines TRBV7-9 with TRBJ2-1; D is possibly TRBD1 (5 bases). The CDR3 extends over 17 amino acids. The germline V gene encodes CDR1 SEHNR and CDR2 FQNEAQ (reference sequence). Trimming took 2 bases from V and 0 from J, leaving 14 bases between them.

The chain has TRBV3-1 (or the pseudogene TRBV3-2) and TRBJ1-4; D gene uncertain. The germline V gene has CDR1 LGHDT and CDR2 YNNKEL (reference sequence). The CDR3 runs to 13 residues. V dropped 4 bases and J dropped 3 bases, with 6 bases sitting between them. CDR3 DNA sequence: TGTGCCAGCAGCCCCGAGGCTAATGAAAAACTGTTTTTT. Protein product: CASSPEANEKLFF.

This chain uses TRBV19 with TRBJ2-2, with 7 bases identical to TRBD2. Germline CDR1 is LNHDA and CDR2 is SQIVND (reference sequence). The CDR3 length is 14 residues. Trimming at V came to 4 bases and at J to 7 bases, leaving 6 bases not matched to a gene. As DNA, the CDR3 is TGTGCCAGTAGTACCGACGGGGGGATCGGGGAGCTGTTTTTT. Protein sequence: CASSTDGGIGELFF.

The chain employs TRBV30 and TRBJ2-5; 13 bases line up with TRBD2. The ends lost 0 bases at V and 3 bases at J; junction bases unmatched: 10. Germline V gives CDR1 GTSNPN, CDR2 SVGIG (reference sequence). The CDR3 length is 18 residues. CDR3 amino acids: CAWSVLGLAGTSEETQYF. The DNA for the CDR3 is TGTGCCTGGAGTGTACTGGGACTAGCGGGGACGAGCGAAGAGACCCAGTACTTC.

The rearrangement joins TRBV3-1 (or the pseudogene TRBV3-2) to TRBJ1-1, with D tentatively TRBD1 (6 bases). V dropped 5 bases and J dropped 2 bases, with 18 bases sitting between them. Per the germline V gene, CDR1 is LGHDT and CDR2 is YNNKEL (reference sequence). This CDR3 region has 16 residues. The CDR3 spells CASSNRDKRINTEAFF. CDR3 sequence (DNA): TGTGCCAGCAGCAACCGGGACAAGAGAATTAACACTGAAGCTTTCTTT.

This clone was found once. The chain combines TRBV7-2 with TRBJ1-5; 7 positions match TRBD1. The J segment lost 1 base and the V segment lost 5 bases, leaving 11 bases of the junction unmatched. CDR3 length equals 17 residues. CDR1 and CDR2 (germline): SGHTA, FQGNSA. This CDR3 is CASSPDRVDLSNQPQHF. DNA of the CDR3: TGTGCCAGCAGCCCTGACAGGGTGGATTTGAGCAATCAGCCCCAGCATTTT.

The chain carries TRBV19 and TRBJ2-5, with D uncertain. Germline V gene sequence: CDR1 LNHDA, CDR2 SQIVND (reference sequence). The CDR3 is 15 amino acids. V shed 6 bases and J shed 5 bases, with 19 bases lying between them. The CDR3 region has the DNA TGTGCCAGTAGCTATGGCAGTACTTTCAGGGAGACCCAGTACTTC. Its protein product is CASSYGSTFRETQYF.

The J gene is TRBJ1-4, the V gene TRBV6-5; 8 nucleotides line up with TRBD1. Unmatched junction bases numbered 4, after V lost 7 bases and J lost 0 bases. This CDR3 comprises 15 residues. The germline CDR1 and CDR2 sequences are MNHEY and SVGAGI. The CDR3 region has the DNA TGTGCCAGCACCGGACAGGGAGCAACTAATGAAAAACTGTTTTTT. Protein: CASTGQGATNEKLFF.

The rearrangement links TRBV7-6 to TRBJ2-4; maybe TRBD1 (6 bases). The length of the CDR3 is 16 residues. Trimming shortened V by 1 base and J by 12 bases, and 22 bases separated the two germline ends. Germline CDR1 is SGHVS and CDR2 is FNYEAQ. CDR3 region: CASSLGSGHYAAAQYF. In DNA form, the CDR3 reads TGTGCCAGCAGCTTAGGGTCGGGACACTACGCAGCGGCTCAGTACTTC.

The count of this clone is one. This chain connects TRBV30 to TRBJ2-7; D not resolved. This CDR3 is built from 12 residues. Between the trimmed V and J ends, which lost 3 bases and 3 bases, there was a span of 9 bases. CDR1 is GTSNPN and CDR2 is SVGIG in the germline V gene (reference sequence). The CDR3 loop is CAWRKHYYEQYF. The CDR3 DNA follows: TGTGCCTGGAGGAAACACTACTACGAGCAGTACTTC.

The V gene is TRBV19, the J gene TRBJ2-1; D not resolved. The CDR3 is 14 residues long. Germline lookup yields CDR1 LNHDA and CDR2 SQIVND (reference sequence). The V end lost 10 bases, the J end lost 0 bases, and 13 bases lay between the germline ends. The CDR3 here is CATKRDSSYNEQFF. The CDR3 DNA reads TGTGCCACCAAGAGAGATAGCTCCTACAATGAGCAGTTCTTC.

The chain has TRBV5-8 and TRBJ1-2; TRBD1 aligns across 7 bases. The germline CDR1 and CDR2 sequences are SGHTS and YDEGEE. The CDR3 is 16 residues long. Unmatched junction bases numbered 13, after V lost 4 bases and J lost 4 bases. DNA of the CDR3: TGTGCCAGCAGCCCCTCCTATGAGACAGGGCTCTATGGCTACACCTTC. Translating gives CASSPSYETGLYGYTF. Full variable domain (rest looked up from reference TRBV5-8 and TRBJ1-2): EAGVTQSPTHLIKTRGQQATLRCSPISGHTSVYWYQQALGLGLQFLLWYDEGEERNRGNFPPRFSGRQFPNYSSELNVNALELEDSALYLCASSPSYETGLYGYTFGSGTRLTVV.

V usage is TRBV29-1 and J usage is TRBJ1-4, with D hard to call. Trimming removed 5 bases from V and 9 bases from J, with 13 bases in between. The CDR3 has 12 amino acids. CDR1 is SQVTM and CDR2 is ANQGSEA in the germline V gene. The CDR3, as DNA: TGCAGCGTTCGAACCGGGGATCAAAAACTGTTTTTT. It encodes CSVRTGDQKLFF.

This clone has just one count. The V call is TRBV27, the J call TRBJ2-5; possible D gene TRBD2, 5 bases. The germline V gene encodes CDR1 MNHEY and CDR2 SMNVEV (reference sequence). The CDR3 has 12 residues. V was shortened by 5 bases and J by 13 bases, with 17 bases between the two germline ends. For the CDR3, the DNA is TGTGCCAGCAGTGACGGCGCCGGGGATCGGTACTTC. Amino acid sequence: CASSDGAGDRYF.

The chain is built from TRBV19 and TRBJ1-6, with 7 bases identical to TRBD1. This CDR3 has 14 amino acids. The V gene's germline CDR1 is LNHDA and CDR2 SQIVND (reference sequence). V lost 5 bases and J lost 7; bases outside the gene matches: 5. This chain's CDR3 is CASSQDRPNSPLHF. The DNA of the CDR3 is TGTGCCAGTAGTCAGGACAGGCCGAATTCACCCCTCCACTTT. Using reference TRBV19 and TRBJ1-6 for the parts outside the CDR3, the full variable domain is DGGITQSPKYLFRKEGQNVTLSCEQNLNHDAMYWYRQDPGQGLRLIYYSQIVNDFQKGDIAEGYSVSREKKESFPLTVTSAQKNPTAFYLCASSQDRPNSPLHFGNGTRLTVT.

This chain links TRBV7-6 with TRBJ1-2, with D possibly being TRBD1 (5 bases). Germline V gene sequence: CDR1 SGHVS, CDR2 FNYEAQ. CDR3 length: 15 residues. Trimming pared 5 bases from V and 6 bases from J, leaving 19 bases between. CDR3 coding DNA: TGTGCCAGCAGCCCATCAAGGAAGGGAGGGGATGGCTACACCTTC. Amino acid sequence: CASSPSRKGGDGYTF.